This T cell receptor (beta chain) appears in the sequencing data of a study of cytomegalovirus exposure and HLA in healthy donors. General study points: CMV antigen specificity was confirmed in vitro for three CMV-associated chains.

Germline V lookup: CDR1 SGHTA, CDR2 FQGNSA. CDR3 length: 15 amino acids. The table lists this clone with a few counts. Its antigen is currently unknown. A read error may account for a junction end that differs from germline. PCR involved 60 Vbeta and 13 Jbeta primers. Clones were sequenced by immunoSEQ multiplex PCR, and TCRdb holds only the in-frame ones, with some missing. The table has 95,000 to 110,000 clones, 75% to 85% seen once. Sequencing was performed on PBMCs. The sequence derives from a young woman in good health and CMV-seropositive. The rearrangement links TRBV7-2 to TRBJ2-7; 7 bases match TRBD2. CDR3 sequence: CVSSLSAGDSYEQYF. The CDR3 nucleotides are TGTGTCAGCAGCTTATCTGCGGGGGATTCCTACGAGCAGTACTTC.